The 5 T cell receptor beta chains presented below share a single source sample, sequenced in a study of blood T cell repertoires in COVID-19 (dated by TCRdb to about 2020). The protocol used for the library was the immunoSEQ multiplex PCR assay. TCRdb provides this immuneACCESS table in a form limited to in-frame rearrangements. Some clones are lacking; in checked studies, under half of them reflect an unresolved V gene, and why the rest are absent is not known. Recorded for this sample are 120,000 to 150,000 clones; 85% to 90% of them occurred a single time. The ten top clones hold 7% to 10% of the sample. The sample was peripheral blood. These receptors came from a woman aged 60-75 years with acute or convalescent COVID-19.

This chain links TRBV24-1 with TRBJ1-5; TRBD1 matches at 8 bases. After removal of 4 bases from V and 9 bases from J, the junction contained 4 bases not matched to a gene. Germline assignment: CDR1 KGHDR and CDR2 SFDVKD. The CDR3 covers 13 residues. The CDR3 spells CATSETGARPQHF. The CDR3 DNA follows: TGTGCCACCAGTGAGACAGGGGCTCGGCCCCAGCATTTT.

The chain recombines TRBV5-1 with TRBJ1-1, with 8 bases lining up with TRBD1. The CDR3 is made up of 16 amino acids. The V and J ends lost 2 bases and 0 bases, in that order; junction bases with no gene match: 6. Looked up from germline, CDR1 is SGHRS and CDR2 is YFSETQ. The CDR3 nucleotides are TGCGCCAGCAGCTTCTCGACAGGGGCCATGAACACTGAAGCTTTCTTT. Translation gives CASSFSTGAMNTEAFF.

The rearrangement joins TRBV5-1 to TRBJ2-2; 7 bases are a match to TRBD2. The trim removed 6 bases at V and 0 bases at J, leaving 5 bases unmatched. The germline V gene encodes CDR1 SGHRS and CDR2 YFSETQ. The CDR3 runs 15 residues. DNA of the CDR3: TGCGCCAGCACCTTTGGGGGGGCGAACACCGGGGAGCTGTTTTTT. Protein product: CASTFGGANTGELFF.

This clone came up once. The rearrangement uses TRBV5-1 and TRBJ2-1; TRBD2 agrees at 10 bases. The CDR3 runs to 17 residues. The V gene's germline CDR1 is SGHRS and CDR2 YFSETQ. V gave up 2 bases and J gave up 0 bases; unmatched junction bases: 5. The CDR3 protein is CASSLPGLALSYNEQFF. As DNA, the CDR3 is TGCGCCAGCAGCTTACCGGGACTAGCGCTCTCCTACAATGAGCAGTTCTTC.

The chain employs TRBV5-4 and TRBJ2-5; the match to TRBD2 covers 11 bases. This CDR3 has 16 amino acids. CDR1 is SGHNT, CDR2 YYREEE, per germline (reference sequence). The junction had 7 bases not matched to a gene; V was cut back by 3 bases and J by 3 bases. Here the CDR3 reads CASSSRLAGRKETQYF. CDR3 nucleotides: TGTGCCAGCAGCTCCCGACTAGCGGGGCGGAAAGAGACCCAGTACTTC.